This T cell receptor beta chain stems from a study of blood T cells in healthy people across ages. With 3 bases removed from V and 0 bases from J, the gap between germline ends came to 11 bases. This CDR3 has 14 residues. In germline, CDR1 is DFQATT, CDR2 SNEGSKA (reference sequence). The second PCR ran roughly 7 to 12 cycles with a sample-barcoded 5' primer and J-beta primers. TCRdb reanalysed the 5' RACE reads using MiXCR and keeps one entry per CDR3 protein. The sample lists some 900,000 distinct CDR3 sequences; roughly 43% were seen once. There are a few counts of this clonotype. Per sample, at least 6 micrograms of total RNA were extracted.

The sample comprised blood. The genes are TRBV20-1 and TRBJ1-2; D perhaps matches TRBD1 (5 bases). The TCR originated in a man under 40 in good health. In DNA form, the CDR3 reads TGCAGTGCTAGGTCGTTACAGGCTAACTATGGCTACACCTTC. Translation gives CSARSLQANYGYTF.